The 10 T cell receptor beta chains reported below all come from one sample, sequenced in a study of glioma-infiltrating T cells. TCR alpha and beta CDR3 regions were amplified from RNA using iRepertoire nested multiplex PCR. TCRdb independently ran MiXCR on the multiplex PCR reads; one entry per CDR3 protein. This table holds a few hundred thousand distinct CDR3 sequences, about two fifths found once. The sequencing input was glioma tissue, nonneoplastic brain tissue, or PBMCs (not recorded which). These receptors were taken from a human donor with low-grade glioma or glioblastoma, undergoing nonglioma brain surgery, or in good health (not recorded which).

The J gene is TRBJ2-5, the V gene TRBV6-5, with D unclear. This CDR3 has 13 residues. From germline, CDR1 is MNHEY and CDR2 SVGAGI. Trimming left V 5 bases short and J 2 bases short, with 9 bases between. CDR3 DNA sequence: TGTGCCAGCAGTCGAAGATTACAAGAGACCCAGTACTTC. Translating it yields CASSRRLQETQYF.

This clonotype showed up many times. This chain links TRBV6-1 with TRBJ2-7, with D maybe TRBD1 (6 bases). Germline loops: CDR1 MNHNS, CDR2 SASEGT. The CDR3 is made up of 13 amino acids. Trimming removed 6 bases from V and 2 bases from J, with 11 bases in between. The CDR3 sequence is CASRQDSTYEQYF. CDR3 in DNA: TGTGCCAGCAGGCAGGACAGCACCTACGAGCAGTACTTC.

This chain uses TRBV25-1 with TRBJ2-7, with a tentative D call TRBD1 (6 bases). The CDR3 consists of 12 residues. Germline values: CDR1 MGHDK, CDR2 SYGVNS. V was shortened by 8 bases and J by 2 bases, with 10 bases between the two germline ends. The CDR3 sequence: CASPDRTYEQYF. CDR3 in DNA: TGTGCCAGCCCTGACAGGACCTACGAGCAGTACTTC.

In its sample, this clonotype was seen many times. The gene calls are TRBV20-1 and TRBJ2-3; TRBD1 aligns across 12 bases. The CDR3 is made up of 16 amino acids. The germline gives CDR1 DFQATT, CDR2 SNEGSKA (reference sequence). V was clipped by 6 bases and J by 5 bases; unmatched bases: 12. In DNA form, the CDR3 reads TGCAGTGCAACCCGCCGGGACAGGGGGCAGGGAGATACGCAGTATTTT. It yields the protein CSATRRDRGQGDTQYF.

This clonotype has just a few counts. The J gene is TRBJ2-1, the V gene TRBV24-1; TRBD2 aligns across 11 bases. Germline CDR1 KGHDR, CDR2 SFDVKD. V dropped 0 bases and J dropped 4; count of bases not matched to a gene: 1. The CDR3 runs 16 residues. CDR3 loop: CATSDLGTSGYNEQFF. In nucleotides, the CDR3 is TGTGCCACCAGTGATTTGGGGACTAGCGGATACAATGAGCAGTTCTTC.

This clonotype appeared a few times. CDR3 nucleotide sequence: TGTGCCAGCCTAAGGGGGGATGGAAGCACTGAAGCTTTCTTT. This gives the protein CASLRGDGSTEAFF. V and J are TRBV7-6 and TRBJ1-1, with D possibly TRBD1 on 6 matching bases. This CDR3 spans 14 amino acids. Between the trimmed V and J ends, which lost 8 bases and 4 bases, there was a span of 17 bases. CDR1 and CDR2 (germline): SGHVS, FNYEAQ.

The chain has TRBV20-1 and TRBJ2-3; possible D gene TRBD1, 7 bases. Germline loops: CDR1 DFQATT, CDR2 SNEGSKA (reference sequence). The CDR3 covers 17 residues. V shed 0 bases and J shed 1 base, with 17 bases lying between them. The CDR3 region has the DNA TGCAGTGCTAGAGATCCAAGGGGCAGGGGGGGCACAGATACGCAGTATTTT. It specifies CSARDPRGRGGTDTQYF.

The V and J genes are TRBV27 and TRBJ1-1; 7 bases are a match to TRBD1. The ends lost 5 bases at V and 5 bases at J; junction bases unmatched: 8. CDR1 is MNHEY and CDR2 is SMNVEV in the germline V gene (reference sequence). The CDR3 has 14 residues. The CDR3 reads CASSPTGDGTEAFF. CDR3 coding DNA: TGTGCCAGCAGTCCCACAGGGGATGGGACTGAAGCTTTCTTT.

This clonotype came up many times. One junction end does not reproduce the germline sequence, and a read error may be involved. V is TRBV20-1 and J is TRBJ2-5; 8 positions match TRBD2. This CDR3 has 15 residues. The V gene's germline CDR1 is DFQATT and CDR2 SNEGSKA (reference sequence). The CDR3 sequence is CSARGVTSAFGTQYF. The DNA of the CDR3 is TGCAGTGCCAGAGGAGTGACTAGCGCCTTCGGGACCCAGTACTTC.

This chain links TRBV3-1 with TRBJ1-1, with no clear D. This CDR3 has 16 amino acids. Germline V lookup: CDR1 LGHDT, CDR2 YNNKEL (reference sequence). Trimming took off 1 base at V and 1 base at J, with 13 bases between the two ends. The CDR3 nucleotides are TGTGCCAGCAGCCAAGGTGGCTATTGGGGGAACACTGAAGCTTTCTTT. Protein product: CASSQGGYWGNTEAFF. Combining the CDR3 with reference TRBV3-1 and TRBJ1-1 gives the whole variable domain DTAVSQTPKYLVTQMGNDKSIKCEQNLGHDTMYWYKQDSKKFLKIMFSYNNKELIINETVPNRFSPKSPDKAHLNLHINSLELGDSAVYFCASSQGGYWGNTEAFFGQGTRLTVV.